These T cell receptor beta chains were read from a single sample in a study of blood T cell repertoires in COVID-19. Assay: immunoSEQ multiplex PCR; the TCRdb copy retains only in-frame clones and omits some. The sample lists over 90,000 clones, around 89% occurring once. Sequencing used peripheral blood. Every receptor here comes from an older woman with acute or convalescent COVID-19. Each CDR3 is given with its conserved first and last residue. The order of the fields is D gene, V gene, clone size, J gene, CDR3 protein, CDR3 DNA. A D gene is named only where the DNA matches it firmly. Clone size is not always given. Where it is, it says once, few, many or a class for expanded clones.

TRBD1	TRBV7-6	few	TRBJ2-6	CASSQQGAGANVLTF	TGTGCCAGCAGCCAGCAGGGGGCTGGGGCCAACGTCCTGACTTTC
.	TRBV29-1	.	TRBJ1-2	CSVEWGHGYGYTF	TGCAGCGTTGAATGGGGACACGGCTATGGCTACACCTTC
.	TRBV6-5	.	TRBJ1-2	CASTATLGGGGYTF	TGTGCCAGCACCGCTACGTTGGGGGGTGGCGGCTACACCTTC
TRBD2	TRBV5-6	.	TRBJ2-3	CASTRLGGGTDTQYF	TGTGCCAGCACCCGGCTGGGGGGAGGGACAGATACGCAGTATTTT
.	TRBV30	.	TRBJ1-5	CAWSVWGLPNQPQHF	TGTGCCTGGAGTGTTTGGGGCCTGCCTAACCAGCCCCAGCATTTT
.	TRBV28	.	TRBJ1-1	CASSLSPGWKGRNTEAFF	TGTGCCAGCAGTCTGAGCCCAGGGTGGAAGGGTCGAAACACTGAAGCTTTCTTT
TRBD2	TRBV5-5	.	TRBJ2-1	CASSLGGLAGFVLYNEQFF	TGTGCCAGCAGCTTGGGAGGACTAGCGGGTTTTGTGCTTTACAATGAGCAGTTCTTC
TRBD1	TRBV5-1	once	TRBJ2-2	CASSLRTGSTGELFF	TGCGCCAGCAGCTTAAGGACAGGTAGCACCGGGGAGCTGTTTTTT
TRBD2	TRBV11-2	.	TRBJ2-1	CASSSFGREAYNEQFF	TGTGCCAGCAGCTCGTTTGGGAGGGAGGCATACAATGAGCAGTTCTTC
TRBD2	TRBV4-1	.	TRBJ2-2	CASSQVAAGTSGNTGELFF	TGCGCCAGCAGCCAAGTGGCAGCCGGGACTAGCGGGAACACCGGGGAGCTGTTTTTT
.	TRBV19	.	TRBJ1-4	CASSRNGEWGEKLFF	TGTGCCAGTAGTCGGAATGGGGAATGGGGCGAAAAACTGTTTTTT
TRBD1	TRBV6-5	.	TRBJ1-1	CASGGGQVNTEAFF	TGTGCCAGCGGGGGGGGACAGGTGAACACTGAAGCTTTCTTT
.	TRBV15	once	TRBJ1-6	CATSREGGANSPLHF	TGTGCCACCAGCAGAGAAGGGGGGGCGAATTCACCCCTCCACTTT
.	TRBV28	.	TRBJ1-1	CASSSHPGNPEAFF	TGTGCCAGCAGTTCGCATCCGGGGAACCCTGAAGCTTTCTTT
TRBD1	TRBV7-8	.	TRBJ1-2	CASSQSAGQGLF	TGTGCCAGCAGCCAAAGCGCGGGACAGGGGCTCTTC
.	TRBV27	few	TRBJ2-6	CASSSPSFSGANVLTF	TGTGCCAGCAGTTCCCCGTCTTTCTCTGGGGCCAACGTCCTGACTTTC
TRBD2	TRBV30	.	TRBJ2-7	CACWSGRNEQYF	TGTGCCTGTTGGAGCGGGAGAAACGAGCAGTACTTC
TRBD1	TRBV2	.	TRBJ1-1	CASSPWTGDTEAFF	TGTGCCAGCAGTCCCTGGACAGGGGATACTGAAGCTTTCTTT
TRBD1	TRBV30	.	TRBJ2-3	CAWTRDRSTDTQYF	TGTGCCTGGACAAGGGACAGGAGCACAGATACGCAGTATTTT
.	TRBV12-3/TRBV12-4	.	TRBJ1-2	CASSVTQNYGYTF	TGTGCCAGCAGTGTGACTCAGAACTATGGCTACACCTTC
.	TRBV28	once	TRBJ1-3	CASFRYDSGNTIYF	TGTGCCAGCTTCCGGTATGACTCTGGAAACACCATATATTTT
.	TRBV12-5	.	TRBJ2-2	CASGPPKNTGELFF	TGTGCTAGTGGCCCCCCTAAGAACACCGGGGAGCTGTTTTTT
.	TRBV5-4	.	TRBJ1-6	CASSLDRASQGTLHF	TGTGCCAGCAGCTTGGACAGGGCCTCCCAAGGGACCCTCCACTTT
.	TRBV19	.	TRBJ1-2	CASSSGGTSKGYTF	TGTGCCAGTAGTTCGGGTGGTACATCTAAGGGCTACACCTTC
.	TRBV30	.	TRBJ1-1	CAWSVPRQGNTEAFF	TGTGCCTGGAGTGTACCGAGGCAGGGGAACACTGAAGCTTTCTTT
.	TRBV14	.	TRBJ1-2	CASSQQAANYGYTF	TGTGCCAGCAGCCAACAAGCCGCGAACTATGGCTACACCTTC
.	TRBV3-1/TRBV3-2	.	TRBJ1-2	CASSDSGHHYGYTF	TGTGCCAGCAGCGACTCGGGACACCACTATGGCTACACCTTC
.	TRBV4-1	.	TRBJ1-5	CASSQEYREYSNQPQHF	TGCGCCAGCAGCCAAGAGTACAGGGAATATAGCAATCAGCCCCAGCATTTT
.	TRBV11-3	.	TRBJ2-2	CASSPGTGTTGELFF	TGTGCCAGCAGCCCCGGCACAGGGACCACCGGGGAGCTGTTTTTT
TRBD2	TRBV19	.	TRBJ2-1	CASSPLAGATYNEQFF	TGTGCCAGTAGCCCTCTAGCGGGAGCCACCTACAATGAGCAGTTCTTC
TRBD1	TRBV29-1	.	TRBJ1-1	CSGNRGTTEAFF	TGCAGCGGCAACAGGGGAACCACTGAAGCTTTCTTT
TRBD2	TRBV11-2	.	TRBJ2-1	CASSLDRRTRLNEQFF	TGTGCCAGCAGCTTAGACCGTCGGACTAGGCTCAATGAGCAGTTCTTC